What follows is one TCR beta chain and its context. This record comes from a study of blood T cell repertoires in COVID-19. About the research overall: Samples of COVID-19 (acute and convalescent) were obtained from the United States, Italy and Spain.

The assay was immunoSEQ multiplex PCR, and TCRdb's table has in-frame clones only and misses some. The table records roughly 430,000 clones, nearly 90% of them present only once. Germline assignment: CDR1 SNHLY and CDR2 FYNNEI. Trimming shortened V by 4 bases and J by 8 bases, and 19 bases separated the two germline ends. This CDR3 has 15 amino acids. Participant age was roughly 18 to 95 years, and participants resided in approximately 25 US areas. J is TRBJ2-3 and V is TRBV2; D might be TRBD2 (6 bases). This TCR came from a woman in her forties with acute COVID-19. Source material: PBMCs or T cells enriched from blood (not recorded which). CDR3 coding DNA: TGTGCCAGCAGTGTTTCTCGGGGGTACTCAGCTACGCAGTATTTT. Protein: CASSVSRGYSATQYF.